These 28 T cell receptor beta chains were all obtained from the same sample, sequenced in a study of T cell changes during pregnancy in multiple sclerosis. The table came from immunoSEQ multiplex PCR; TCRdb's copy has only in-frame clones and leaves some out. The repertoire includes approximately 74,000 clones, about 88% of them detected once, and 3.3% sits in the top ten. The source material was peripheral blood, sampled before pregnancy. The receptors come from a female donor with multiple sclerosis, enrolled in a pregnancy study.

The genes are TRBV4-2 and TRBJ2-7; no definite D call. Trimming pared 0 bases from V and 1 base from J, leaving 10 bases between. The CDR3 is made up of 15 amino acids. Per germline, CDR1 LGHNA and CDR2 YNFKEQ. The CDR3 here is CASSQDTKTSYEQYF. The CDR3 coding sequence is TGTGCCAGCAGCCAAGATACTAAGACGTCCTACGAGCAGTACTTC.

The chain recombines TRBV7-2 with TRBJ1-2; D perhaps matches TRBD1 (5 bases). CDR3 length equals 14 residues. V was trimmed by 1 base and J by 5 bases, leaving 11 bases between them. Germline lookup yields CDR1 SGHTA and CDR2 FQGNSA. The CDR3 coding sequence is TGTGCCAGCAGCTTAGAAGACACAGGTTATGGCTACACCTTC. This gives the protein CASSLEDTGYGYTF. Complete variable domain (other parts from reference TRBV7-2 and TRBJ1-2): GAGVSQSPSNKVTEKGKDVELRCDPISGHTALYWYRQSLGQGLEFLIYFQGNSAPDKSGLPSDRFSAERTGGSVSTLTIQRTQQEDSAVYLCASSLEDTGYGYTFGSGTRLTVV.

The chain has TRBV27 and TRBJ1-3; maybe TRBD1 (5 bases). Germline CDR1 is MNHEY and CDR2 is SMNVEV (reference sequence). The CDR3 runs 14 residues. V dropped 5 bases and J dropped 0 bases, with 8 bases sitting between them. CDR3 loop: CASSPGHSGNTIYF. CDR3 nucleotide sequence: TGTGCCAGCAGTCCCGGACACTCTGGAAACACCATATATTTT.

This clone was counted a single time. The chain joins TRBV29-1 to TRBJ2-7; TRBD1 aligns across 7 bases. CDR1 and CDR2 (germline): SQVTM, ANQGSEA. J lost 2 bases, V lost 6 bases, and 7 bases had no gene match. This CDR3 region has 13 residues. CDR3: CSVEGDSTYEQYF. Here the CDR3 DNA reads TGCAGCGTCGAGGGGGACAGCACCTACGAGCAGTACTTC.

V and J are TRBV27 and TRBJ2-3; D remains unclear. The CDR3 has 14 amino acids. V was cut by 6 bases and J by 2 bases, with 12 bases left in between. Looked up from germline, CDR1 is MNHEY and CDR2 is SMNVEV (reference sequence). The CDR3 DNA reads TGTGCCAGCAGCCAATACAGTAACACAGATACGCAGTATTTT. Amino acid sequence: CASSQYSNTDTQYF.

The rearrangement uses TRBV6-6 and TRBJ1-4, with 10 nucleotides matching TRBD1. Germline V gene sequence: CDR1 MNHNY, CDR2 SVGAGI (reference sequence). V lost 6 bases, J lost 0 bases, and 4 bases stayed unmatched. The CDR3 runs to 16 residues. The CDR3 DNA follows: TGTGCCAGCAGATCGACAGGGGGCACAACTAATGAAAAACTGTTTTTT. Residues: CASRSTGGTTNEKLFF.

The genes are TRBV18 and TRBJ1-5; possibly TRBD1 for D (5 bases). Per germline, CDR1 KGHSH and CDR2 LQKENI. Trimming removed 1 base from V and 2 bases from J, with 9 bases in between. The CDR3 sequence is 15 residues long. CDR3 in amino acids: CASSPQGMGNQPQHF. CDR3 nucleotide sequence: TGTGCCAGCTCACCACAGGGGATGGGCAATCAGCCCCAGCATTTT.

This rearrangement joins TRBV7-2 to TRBJ1-5; no firm D call. V was cut by 1 base and J by 5 bases, with 9 bases left in between. This CDR3 spans 14 amino acids. Germline CDR1 is SGHTA and CDR2 is FQGNSA. The CDR3 loop reads CASSLGGYDQPQHF. The CDR3 nucleotides read TGTGCCAGCAGCTTAGGAGGGTACGATCAGCCCCAGCATTTT.

The chain recombines TRBV9 with TRBJ2-7, with D perhaps matching TRBD2 (6 bases). There are 15 residues in the CDR3. V was cut by 0 bases and J by 1 base, with 11 bases left in between. Germline CDR1 and CDR2: SGDLS and YYNGEE. CDR3 protein: CASSVGGTQSYEQYF. The CDR3 nucleotides are TGTGCCAGCAGCGTAGGAGGGACTCAGTCCTACGAGCAGTACTTC.

V usage is TRBV5-1 and J usage is TRBJ1-2, with D possibly matching TRBD1 (6 bases). Trimming stripped 3 bases from V and 2 bases from J, with 17 bases between. Germline V gives CDR1 SGHRS, CDR2 YFSETQ. CDR3 length: 16 residues. Written as DNA, the CDR3 is TGCGCCAGCAGCTCCGCCTGGACAGCGTTCAACTATGGCTACACCTTC. Protein product: CASSSAWTAFNYGYTF.

J is TRBJ2-3 and V is TRBV5-1; the match to TRBD2 covers 8 bases. Germline V gives CDR1 SGHRS, CDR2 YFSETQ. Unmatched junction bases numbered 3, after V lost 1 base and J lost 2 bases. This CDR3 has 15 residues. The DNA for the CDR3 is TGCGCCAGCAGCTTGTGGCGGGGGGACACAGATACGCAGTATTTT. Its protein product is CASSLWRGDTDTQYF.

DNA of the CDR3: TGTGCCAGTAGTATTGGCCAACCGAACACCGGGGAGCTGTTTTTT. Translated: CASSIGQPNTGELFF. This chain joins TRBV19 and TRBJ2-2; no clear D. Between the trimmed V and J ends, which lost 3 bases and 0 bases, there was a span of 8 bases. The CDR3 loop spans 15 amino acids. Germline values: CDR1 LNHDA, CDR2 SQIVND (reference sequence).

The V and J genes are TRBV7-9 and TRBJ2-7, with 8 bases that match TRBD2. CDR3 length: 16 amino acids. V was clipped by 1 base and J by 0 bases; unmatched bases: 5. Germline CDR1 is SEHNR and CDR2 is FQNEAQ (reference sequence). CDR3: CASSLGGGYGSYEQYF. DNA for the CDR3: TGTGCCAGCAGCTTAGGCGGGGGGTACGGCTCCTACGAGCAGTACTTC.

The rearrangement joins TRBV7-2 to TRBJ2-3; 8 nucleotides align to TRBD2. The CDR3 is made up of 16 amino acids. CDR1 is SGHTA and CDR2 is FQGNSA in the germline V gene. The J segment lost 1 base and the V segment lost 4 bases, leaving 7 bases of the junction unmatched. The chain's CDR3 is CASSYRGSGGTDTQYF. CDR3 sequence (DNA): TGTGCCAGCAGCTACCGGGGTAGCGGGGGCACAGATACGCAGTATTTT. Based on the CDR3 plus reference TRBV7-2 and TRBJ2-3, the full variable domain is GAGVSQSPSNKVTEKGKDVELRCDPISGHTALYWYRQSLGQGLEFLIYFQGNSAPDKSGLPSDRFSAERTGGSVSTLTIQRTQQEDSAVYLCASSYRGSGGTDTQYFGPGTRLTVL.

V is TRBV27 and J is TRBJ2-7, with D maybe TRBD1 (6 bases). From germline, CDR1 is MNHEY and CDR2 SMNVEV (reference sequence). This CDR3 has 13 residues. V lost 3 bases and J 5 bases, leaving 11 bases between the germline ends. The CDR3 sequence: CASSFTWTDEQYF. In DNA form, the CDR3 reads TGTGCCAGCAGTTTCACCTGGACAGACGAGCAGTACTTC.

The chain links TRBV6-5 to TRBJ1-2; D uncertain. Germline lookup yields CDR1 MNHEY and CDR2 SVGAGI. The CDR3 is made up of 13 amino acids. Between the trimmed V and J ends, which lost 0 bases and 4 bases, there was a span of 6 bases. The CDR3, as DNA: TGTGCCAGCAGTTACTCGAGGCTCTATGGCTACACCTTC. Amino acids: CASSYSRLYGYTF.

The V gene is TRBV7-9, the J gene TRBJ2-7; 13 positions match TRBD2. J lost 1 base, V lost 5 bases, and 5 bases had no gene match. The CDR3 runs to 16 residues. Germline assignment: CDR1 SEHNR and CDR2 FQNEAQ (reference sequence). In DNA, the CDR3 is TGTGCCAGCAGCCTAAGACTAGCGGGGGGTTCCTACGAGCAGTACTTC. Translating gives CASSLRLAGGSYEQYF.

The chain combines TRBV30 with TRBJ1-2, with D perhaps matching TRBD1 (5 bases). Germline V gene lookup returns CDR1 GTSNPN and CDR2 SVGIG (reference sequence). The CDR3 sequence is 12 residues long. The ends were cut back, 1 base at V and 8 bases at J, with 11 bases in the middle. CDR3 DNA sequence: TGTGCCTGGAGTGAGGGGTTTATAGGCTACACCTTC. This sequence encodes CAWSEGFIGYTF.

The chain combines TRBV5-6 with TRBJ2-3; 10 bases fit TRBD1. V lost 0 bases and J lost 4; bases outside the gene matches: 2. Germline lookup yields CDR1 SGHDT and CDR2 YYEEEE. This CDR3 is 15 amino acids long. In DNA, the CDR3 is TGTGCCAGCAGCTTGGGACAGGGGGCTTCAGATACGCAGTATTTT. Translation: CASSLGQGASDTQYF. The entire variable domain, with the rest obtained from reference TRBV5-6 and TRBJ2-3, is as follows: DAGVTQSPTHLIKTRGQQVTLRCSPKSGHDTVSWYQQALGQGPQFIFQYYEEEERQRGNFPDRFSGHQFPNYSSELNVNALLLGDSALYLCASSLGQGASDTQYFGPGTRLTVL.

The CDR3 loop reads CASSESRGPGAFF. The CDR3 nucleotides read TGTGCCAGCAGCGAATCCAGGGGTCCGGGAGCTTTCTTT. V usage is TRBV9 and J usage is TRBJ1-1; D might be TRBD1 (6 bases). CDR1 SGDLS and CDR2 YYNGEE come from the germline V gene. The CDR3 is 13 residues long. V lost 3 bases to trimming and J lost 10 bases, with 16 bases between them.

The gene calls are TRBV13 and TRBJ2-7; D is perhaps TRBD1 (6 bases). This CDR3 comprises 13 residues. Germline CDR1 and CDR2: PRHDT and FYEKMQ (reference sequence). V dropped 2 bases and J dropped 4 bases, with 9 bases sitting between them. The CDR3 DNA is TGTGCCAGCAGCTTACGGACAGAATACGAGCAGTACTTC. It is translated as CASSLRTEYEQYF.

In this sample, this clone turned up once. V usage is TRBV7-2 and J usage is TRBJ2-1; 11 bases match TRBD2. V shed 4 bases, J shed 9 bases, and the junction held 8 bases outside the gene matches. The CDR3 runs to 15 residues. Germline CDR1 SGHTA, CDR2 FQGNSA. The CDR3 here is CASSSIAGGLIEQFF. The CDR3 bases are TGTGCCAGCAGCTCCATAGCGGGGGGGCTCATTGAGCAGTTCTTC.

This clone appeared a few times. The rearrangement joins TRBV30 to TRBJ1-3; a weak D match, TRBD1 (5 bases). CDR3 length: 13 amino acids. Trimming pared 8 bases from V and 2 bases from J, leaving 13 bases between. CDR1 and CDR2 (germline): GTSNPN, SVGIG (reference sequence). The CDR3 protein is CARWDLAGNTIYF. CDR3 DNA: TGTGCCCGGTGGGACTTAGCTGGAAACACCATATATTTT.

The J gene is TRBJ1-5, the V gene TRBV19; 9 bases align to TRBD1. Per the germline V gene, CDR1 is LNHDA and CDR2 is SQIVND (reference sequence). The CDR3 contains 12 residues. The trim removed 10 bases at V and 9 bases at J, leaving 7 bases unmatched. The CDR3 bases are TGTGCCACCTCGGGACAGGGTCTGCCCCAGCATTTT. Its translation is CATSGQGLPQHF.

The chain has TRBV10-1 and TRBJ1-3; D remains unclear. Germline V gene lookup returns CDR1 WNHNN and CDR2 SYGVQD (reference sequence). The CDR3 totals 16 residues. The germline V and J ends were trimmed by 3 bases and 2 bases, with 14 bases remaining between them. The CDR3 nucleotides are TGCGCCAGCAGTGACGGACGGAGGAAAGCTGGAAACACCATATATTTT. Translating gives CASSDGRRKAGNTIYF.

The J gene is TRBJ2-6, the V gene TRBV6-5; D may be TRBD1 (6 bases). Germline CDR1 MNHEY, CDR2 SVGAGI. V was clipped by 6 bases and J by 0 bases, with 9 bases between them. The CDR3 is made up of 15 amino acids. The CDR3 DNA reads as TGTGCCAGCAGCCGACAGGTCTCTGGGGCCAACGTCCTGACTTTC. Translating it yields CASSRQVSGANVLTF.

The chain couples TRBV11-3 to TRBJ2-3; 7 bases match TRBD2. This CDR3 is 15 amino acids long. Germline V gives CDR1 SGHNT, CDR2 YENEEA. After removal of 5 bases from V and 6 bases from J, the junction contained 11 bases not matched to a gene. This CDR3 reads CASSPSGDRIDTQYF. The CDR3 nucleotides read TGTGCCAGCAGCCCAAGCGGGGACCGCATTGATACGCAGTATTTT.

The CDR3 DNA follows: TGTGCCAGCAGTTTGTCAGGACAGGGTGCCCACGAGCAGTACTTC. Its protein is CASSLSGQGAHEQYF. The chain employs TRBV6-5 and TRBJ2-7; 8 positions agree with TRBD1. V was pared by 4 bases and J by 5 bases, with 10 bases of the junction left unmatched. The germline CDR1 and CDR2 sequences are MNHEY and SVGAGI. This CDR3 has 15 residues.